This T cell receptor beta chain is drawn from a study of OX40 agonist ivuxolimab in advanced cancers. This clone was seen only once. The antigen remains undetermined. Sequencing used immunoSEQ multiplex PCR; TCRdb keeps in-frame clones, though not all of them. Of 90,000 to 100,000 clones listed, about 79% are singletons. The length of the CDR3 is 13 residues. Trimming at V came to 7 bases and at J to 8 bases, leaving 8 bases not matched to a gene. Looked up from germline, CDR1 is SQVTM and CDR2 is ANQGSEA. Study-wide results and caveats: Still undetermined is the antigen specificity of the expanded peripheral T cells.

Sequenced here: CD4+ or CD8+ T cells sorted from blood, sampled in a trial of the OX40 agonist ivuxolimab. The receptor comes from an adult with an advanced solid tumor such as melanoma, head and neck, liver or kidney cancer. The chain recombines TRBV29-1 with TRBJ2-2, with 9 nucleotides matching TRBD1. The CDR3 region has the DNA TGCAGCGGGTGCACAGGGGGCAGGGGGGAGCTGTTTTTT. This codes for CSGCTGGRGELFF.